A single sample is the source of the 9 T cell receptor beta chains below, sequenced in a study of shared clonotypes between healthy human individuals. Generated by immunoSEQ multiplex PCR, the TCRdb table keeps only in-frame clones and is missing some. The sample consists of roughly 2.4 million clones, around 95% of them appearing once. Sequenced input: naive CD4+ T cells sorted from blood. Subset given: CD45RA+ positively selected. These TCRs come from a man between 18 and 35 years old in good health.

The chain combines TRBV11-3 with TRBJ2-1, with TRBD2 matching 14 bases. V was pared by 5 bases and J by 8 bases, with 5 bases of the junction left unmatched. This CDR3 is 15 amino acids long. CDR1 and CDR2 (germline): SGHNT, YENEEA. The CDR3 sequence: CASSPGLAGGDEQFF. The CDR3 bases are TGTGCCAGCAGCCCAGGACTAGCGGGGGGAGATGAGCAGTTCTTC.

The V gene is TRBV19, the J gene TRBJ1-3, with D uncertain. Trimming took off 3 bases at V and 0 bases at J, with 9 bases between the two ends. Germline V gene sequence: CDR1 LNHDA, CDR2 SQIVND (reference sequence). This CDR3 is 15 amino acids long. The chain's CDR3 is CASSMATISGNTIYF. The CDR3 DNA is TGTGCCAGTAGTATGGCAACCATCTCTGGAAACACCATATATTTT.

The table lists this clone with a count of one. This chain joins TRBV5-1 and TRBJ2-7; either TRBD1 or TRBD2 may fit D (6 bases each). The CDR3 sequence is 16 residues long. The germline gives CDR1 SGHRS, CDR2 YFSETQ. Trimming took off 4 bases at V and 0 bases at J, with 17 bases between the two ends. CDR3 DNA: TGCGCCAGCAGCCTCGGGGGCGGGAAGAGCTCCTACGAGCAGTACTTC. Its translation is CASSLGGGKSSYEQYF.

CDR3: CASSPHLTGRAFF. CDR3 in DNA: TGTGCCAGCAGCCCCCATTTGACAGGTAGAGCTTTCTTT. This rearrangement joins TRBV6-5 to TRBJ1-1, with a tentative D call TRBD1 (6 bases). The CDR3 loop spans 13 amino acids. The ends were cut back, 6 bases at V and 10 bases at J, with 18 bases in the middle. Germline-derived CDR1 and CDR2 are MNHEY and SVGAGI.

A remark on this clone: This sample includes further DNA sequences coding for the same CDR3. The rearrangement joins TRBV29-1 to TRBJ1-2; 7 bases match TRBD1. V lost 3 bases to trimming and J lost 4 bases; unmatched junction nucleotides: 2. Germline CDR1 is SQVTM and CDR2 is ANQGSEA. CDR3 size: 12 residues. CDR3 region: CSVEAGGYGYTF. The CDR3 DNA is TGCAGCGTTGAGGCAGGGGGCTATGGCTACACCTTC.

The genes are TRBV7-8 and TRBJ2-7, with 7 nucleotides matching TRBD2. This CDR3 has 15 residues. Germline-derived CDR1 and CDR2 are SGHVS and FQNEAQ. J gave up 3 bases and V 1 base, and 6 bases lay outside the gene matches. The CDR3 spells CASSLESSGYYEQYF. The CDR3 DNA is TGTGCCAGCAGCTTAGAGTCTAGCGGCTACTACGAGCAGTACTTC. Full variable domain (missing parts from reference TRBV7-8 and TRBJ2-7): GAGVSQSPRYKVAKRGQDVALRCDPISGHVSLFWYQQALGQGPEFLTYFQNEAQLDKSGLPSDRFFAERPEGSVSTLKIQRTQQEDSAVYLCASSLESSGYYEQYFGPGTRLTVT.

The genes are TRBV28 and TRBJ2-1; unclear D gene. The CDR3 totals 15 residues. V gave up 6 bases and J gave up 0 bases, with 12 bases separating them. Germline CDR1 reads MDHEN; CDR2 reads SYDVKM. Here the CDR3 reads CASRSSFSSYNEQFF. DNA for the CDR3: TGTGCCAGCAGGTCGAGTTTTAGCTCCTACAATGAGCAGTTCTTC.

The chain uses TRBV6-6 and TRBJ1-1, with TRBD1 matching over 12 bases. In germline, CDR1 is MNHNY, CDR2 SVGAGI (reference sequence). Trimming took 5 bases from V and 4 from J; bases not matched to a gene: 5. The CDR3 is made up of 15 amino acids. The chain's CDR3 is CASSTGQGAGTEAFF. CDR3 DNA: TGTGCCAGCAGTACGGGACAGGGGGCTGGCACTGAAGCTTTCTTT.

With respect to this clone: Distinct nucleotide sequences in the sample also encode this CDR3. The chain carries TRBV6-4 and TRBJ2-2; D possibly uses TRBD1 or TRBD2 (6 bases each). The germline V and J ends were trimmed by 3 bases and 5 bases, with 7 bases remaining between them. Germline assignment: CDR1 MRHNA and CDR2 SNTAGT. This CDR3 comprises 13 residues. This chain's CDR3 is CASSEGGTGELFF. In nucleotides, the CDR3 is TGTGCCAGCAGTGAAGGGGGGACCGGGGAGCTGTTTTTT.